This T cell receptor (beta chain) was identified in a study of T cells in Graves' hyperthyroidism and ophthalmopathy. The V gene's germline CDR1 is DFQATT and CDR2 SNEGSKA (reference sequence). The CDR3 length is 11 residues. Trimming took 1 base from V and 7 from J, leaving 8 bases between them. Amplification yielded TCR beta CDR3 regions, with RNA transcripts as the source. RT-PCR in the first round (using the HTBI primer set) targeted the TCR CDR3. TCRdb redid the calling of the multiplex PCR reads with MiXCR, one entry per CDR3 protein. The table includes 500,000 to 750,000 distinct CDR3 sequences, 12% to 15% detected once. Many counts were recorded for this clonotype.

The V call is TRBV20-1, the J call TRBJ2-7; tentatively, D is TRBD2 (6 bases). Sample: blood. This receptor was identified in a woman in her late teens or twenties with Graves' ophthalmopathy. The CDR3: CSARVGGEQYF. The CDR3 nucleotides are TGCAGTGCTAGAGTTGGGGGGGAGCAGTACTTC.